This TCR beta chain was identified during a study of cytomegalovirus exposure and HLA in healthy donors. Study-level results: A later analysis, which compared TCR beta chains of equal frequency, found the HLA-associated ones more clonally expanded. TCR sequences were mostly rare, though some public TCRs occurred in many donors.

With 60 Vbeta and 13 Jbeta primers, the PCR was carried out. The assay was immunoSEQ multiplex PCR, and TCRdb's table has in-frame clones only and misses some. This table has 150,000 to 200,000 clones, 68% appearing once. This clone was observed once. What it recognizes is unknown. CDR3 length: 13 amino acids. V dropped 3 bases and J dropped 5 bases, with 10 bases sitting between them. Germline loops: CDR1 SEHNR, CDR2 FQNEAQ (reference sequence). The chain has TRBV7-9 and TRBJ1-1; D is perhaps TRBD1 (5 bases). This receptor was obtained from a man in his forties or fifties in good health and CMV-seronegative. The sample consisted of PBMCs. CDR3 bases: TGTGCCAGCAGCTTCAGGGAAGGAACTGAAGCTTTCTTT. Amino acids: CASSFREGTEAFF. The whole variable domain, filled in from reference TRBV7-9 and TRBJ1-1, reads DTGVSQNPRHKITKRGQNVTFRCDPISEHNRLYWYRQTLGQGPEFLTYFQNEAQLEKSRLLSDRFSAERPKGSFSTLEIQRTEQGDSAMYLCASSFREGTEAFFGQGTRLTVV.